A single sample gave rise to the 4 T cell receptor beta chains below, sequenced in a study of blood T cell repertoires in COVID-19 (dated by TCRdb to 2019 to 2021). Libraries were constructed by the immunoSEQ multiplex PCR assay. TCRdb holds this immuneACCESS table with in-frame rearrangements only. Some clones are missing; in checked studies, unresolved V genes explain under half, and the rest has no known cause. The sample table holds 150,000 to 200,000 clones, of which approximately 85% were seen once. The ten biggest clones cover 2.5% to 3% of the sample. The sample was peripheral blood. The receptors originated from a woman of 80 years or more with COVID-19, enrolled during active disease.

The rearrangement links TRBV5-6 to TRBJ2-5; D perhaps matches TRBD1 (5 bases). This CDR3 contains 16 residues. V lost 2 bases, J lost 5 bases, and 19 bases lay in between. Germline lookup yields CDR1 SGHDT and CDR2 YYEEEE. The chain's CDR3 is CASSFPSSSRVETQYF. CDR3 coding DNA: TGTGCCAGCAGCTTTCCTTCATCCTCCAGGGTCGAGACCCAGTACTTC.

The chain employs TRBV7-6 and TRBJ2-3; 9 nucleotides match TRBD2. The J segment lost 1 base and the V segment lost 0 bases, leaving 5 bases of the junction unmatched. Per the germline V gene, CDR1 is SGHVS and CDR2 is FNYEAQ. This CDR3 is built from 17 residues. For the CDR3, the DNA is TGTGCCAGCAGCTTAGCGAGGTCTAGCGGGGGCACAGATACGCAGTATTTT. Protein product: CASSLARSSGGTDTQYF.

The chain joins TRBV7-2 to TRBJ2-7; perhaps TRBD1 as D (5 bases). Germline CDR1 and CDR2: SGHTA and FQGNSA. Trimming removed 1 base from V and 0 bases from J, with 7 bases in between. The CDR3 contains 14 residues. CDR3 amino acids: CASSLVQDSYEQYF. DNA of the CDR3: TGTGCCAGCAGCTTAGTACAGGACTCCTACGAGCAGTACTTC.

The J gene is TRBJ2-5, the V gene TRBV7-2; D possibly corresponds to TRBD2 (6 bases). The germline gives CDR1 SGHTA, CDR2 FQGNSA. Deletions cut 2 bases from V and 1 base from J, with 8 bases between. The CDR3 runs 14 residues. CDR3 coding DNA: TGTGCCAGCAGCTTAAGCGGGTCCCAAGAGACCCAGTACTTC. Translated, it gives CASSLSGSQETQYF.